This T cell receptor (beta chain) was found in a study of blood T cell repertoires in COVID-19. On the study more broadly: The cDNA or gDNA used as material had been derived from T cells, B-cell-depleted T cells, or PBMCs.

A note on this clone: Other DNA sequences in the same sample also yield this CDR3.

Cohort placement rested on clinical history that participants reported themselves. Cohort 3 recovered donors had two negative PCRs, clearance, or symptom resolution. The V end was cut by 0 bases, the J end by 3 bases, with 9 bases between. The germline CDR1 and CDR2 sequences are SGHRS and YFSETQ. This CDR3 comprises 15 residues. Per the authors' pipeline: Amplified reference gene primers provided the basis for estimating nucleated cell counts. TCRdb's table, derived via immunoSEQ multiplex PCR, lists solely in-frame clones and lacks some. That table furnishes V, J and clone size, whereas the DNA furnished D and trimming. The table includes about 290,000 clones, around 90% detected once.

The sample was PBMCs or T cells enriched from blood (not recorded which). The chain uses TRBV5-1 and TRBJ2-2; D is possibly TRBD2 (6 bases). This TCR was sampled from a woman between 35 and 50 years old who had recovered from COVID-19. CDR3 sequence (DNA): TGCGCCAGCAGCTTGGCTTTAGCGGACACCGGGGAGCTGTTTTTT. Protein product: CASSLALADTGELFF.